The text below deals with one TCR beta chain. The sample belongs to a study of blood T cell repertoires in COVID-19. Looking at the study overall: PBMCs, B-cell-depleted T cells, or T cells provided the cDNA or gDNA that made up the material.

Profiled with immunoSEQ multiplex PCR; TCRdb holds only in-frame clones, not every one. The table records 200,000 to 250,000 clones, 87% of them present only once. Germline CDR1 is KGHSH and CDR2 is LQKENI. CDR3 length: 15 amino acids. V gave up 1 base and J gave up 2 bases, with 11 bases separating them. Living in 24 US areas, the participants were between about 18 and 100 years of age. The gene calls are TRBV18 and TRBJ2-5; no definite D call. This receptor was taken from a young man who had recovered from COVID-19. Sequencing input: PBMCs or T cells enriched from blood (not recorded which). CDR3 residues: CASSPLVTQQETQYF. In DNA, the CDR3 is TGTGCCAGCTCACCACTTGTGACTCAGCAAGAGACCCAGTACTTC.